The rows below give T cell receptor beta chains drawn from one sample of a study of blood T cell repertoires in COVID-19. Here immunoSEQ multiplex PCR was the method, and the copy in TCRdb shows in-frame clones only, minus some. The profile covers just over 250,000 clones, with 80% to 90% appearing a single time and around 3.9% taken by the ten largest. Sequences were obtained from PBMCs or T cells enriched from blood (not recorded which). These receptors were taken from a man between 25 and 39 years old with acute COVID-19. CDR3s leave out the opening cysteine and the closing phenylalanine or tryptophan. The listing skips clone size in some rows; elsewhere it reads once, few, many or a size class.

ASSFRAYNEQF	TRBV7-3	.	TRBJ2-1
ASTTLGANTEAF	TRBV19	few	TRBJ1-1
ASSPSAGSPLH	TRBV18	.	TRBJ1-6
ASSVGLLETQY	TRBV11-2	.	TRBJ2-5
ASSGQGVANYGYT	TRBV2	.	TRBJ1-2
VSSPPVLASQETQY	TRBV7-9	.	TRBJ2-5
ASSYHTGTSGHNEQF	TRBV6-2/TRBV6-3	many	TRBJ2-1
ASRLPDRGQETQY	TRBV12-2	.	TRBJ2-5
ASSPRDRVGGYT	TRBV3-1/TRBV3-2	.	TRBJ1-2
AIKTGMGNQPQH	TRBV10-3	.	TRBJ1-5
ASSFLGQGFVEHTEAF	TRBV27	once	TRBJ1-1
ASSRTLSNYGYT	TRBV28	.	TRBJ1-2
ASSPLGGSYGYT	TRBV7-2	.	TRBJ1-2
ASSQGLAGGPPNEQF	TRBV4-3	.	TRBJ2-1
ASSLPGSSGNTIY	TRBV6-5	.	TRBJ1-3
ASSQTSGRADGELF	TRBV4-1	.	TRBJ2-2
ASSLMAGAGANVLT	TRBV7-2	.	TRBJ2-6
ASSLSSRIRGTQY	TRBV27	.	TRBJ2-3
ASRLLAGEPDTQY	TRBV6-5	.	TRBJ2-3
ASSERQGTTEAF	TRBV6-1	.	TRBJ1-1
ASGGGVYNEQF	TRBV12-3/TRBV12-4	.	TRBJ2-1
ASSFAGDTIY	TRBV5-1	.	TRBJ1-3
ASSTGQRTGELF	TRBV5-1	few	TRBJ2-2
ASSFATAATNEKLF	TRBV5-4	.	TRBJ1-4
ASSLIILADGYT	TRBV5-6	few	TRBJ1-2
ASSFGQSGIQY	TRBV5-1	.	TRBJ2-4
ASSLQVSGANVLT	TRBV2	.	TRBJ2-6
ASTSPANTIY	TRBV6-5	.	TRBJ1-3
SASPGTSGIDEQF	TRBV20-1	.	TRBJ2-1
ASSQAGTGGNSPLH	TRBV14	few	TRBJ1-6
ASSLILDSNEQF	TRBV7-9	.	TRBJ2-1
ASSQEGHNYGYT	TRBV4-1	once	TRBJ1-2
ASTSGAGELF	TRBV2	once	TRBJ2-2
ASAGTSGTDTQY	TRBV6-5	.	TRBJ2-3
ASSHGNREKPQH	TRBV3-1/TRBV3-2	.	TRBJ1-5
ASSEARESNEQF	TRBV2	few	TRBJ2-1
ASSYSGRAGSGYT	TRBV6-5	.	TRBJ1-2
AWRPPDTYSNQPQH	TRBV30	.	TRBJ1-5
ASSPSPGLNEKLF	TRBV9	.	TRBJ1-4
ASSSGGELNEQF	TRBV28	.	TRBJ2-1
ASTPEVGIQASNEKLF	TRBV5-1	.	TRBJ1-4
ASSQEGGWRETQY	TRBV4-3	.	TRBJ2-5
ASRAGTSGNWGEQF	TRBV2	.	TRBJ2-1